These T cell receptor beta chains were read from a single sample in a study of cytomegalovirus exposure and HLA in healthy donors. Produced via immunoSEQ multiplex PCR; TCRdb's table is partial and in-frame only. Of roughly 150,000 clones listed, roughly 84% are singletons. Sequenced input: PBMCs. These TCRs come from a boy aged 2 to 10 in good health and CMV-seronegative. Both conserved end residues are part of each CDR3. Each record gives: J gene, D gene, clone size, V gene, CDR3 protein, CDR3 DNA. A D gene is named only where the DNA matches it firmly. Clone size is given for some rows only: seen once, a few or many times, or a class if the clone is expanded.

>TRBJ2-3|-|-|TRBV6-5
CASSRQGRTDTQYF
TGTGCCAGCTCCAGGCAGGGGAGAACAGATACGCAGTATTTT
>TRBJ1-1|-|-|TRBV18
CASSPRTDNTEAFF
TGTGCCAGCTCACCGAGGACAGATAACACTGAAGCTTTCTTT
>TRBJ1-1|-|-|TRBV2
CASSTGGGGAEAFF
TGTGCCAGCAGTACCGGTGGGGGAGGCGCTGAAGCTTTCTTT
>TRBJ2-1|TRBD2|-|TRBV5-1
CASSLGTTSGVYNEQFF
TGCGCCAGCAGCTTGGGGACTACTAGCGGGGTTTACAATGAGCAGTTCTTC
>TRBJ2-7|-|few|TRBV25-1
CASIGQPYEQYF
TGTGCCAGCATAGGACAACCCTACGAGCAGTACTTC
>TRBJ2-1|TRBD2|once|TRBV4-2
CASSPRTSGEQFF
TGTGCCAGCAGCCCACGGACTAGCGGTGAGCAGTTCTTC
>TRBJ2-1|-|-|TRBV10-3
CAISPVLMTYNEQFF
TGTGCCATCAGTCCGGTCCTGATGACCTACAATGAGCAGTTCTTC
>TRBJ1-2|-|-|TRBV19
CASRQVSNYGYTF
TGTGCCAGTAGGCAGGTCTCTAACTATGGCTACACCTTC
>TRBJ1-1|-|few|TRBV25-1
CASSEYAAGTNTEAFF
TGTGCCAGCAGTGAATACGCGGCGGGAACTAACACTGAAGCTTTCTTT
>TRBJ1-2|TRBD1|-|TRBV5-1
CASTPDGRGLDYGYTF
TGCGCCAGCACCCCCGATGGCAGGGGGCTGGACTATGGCTACACCTTC